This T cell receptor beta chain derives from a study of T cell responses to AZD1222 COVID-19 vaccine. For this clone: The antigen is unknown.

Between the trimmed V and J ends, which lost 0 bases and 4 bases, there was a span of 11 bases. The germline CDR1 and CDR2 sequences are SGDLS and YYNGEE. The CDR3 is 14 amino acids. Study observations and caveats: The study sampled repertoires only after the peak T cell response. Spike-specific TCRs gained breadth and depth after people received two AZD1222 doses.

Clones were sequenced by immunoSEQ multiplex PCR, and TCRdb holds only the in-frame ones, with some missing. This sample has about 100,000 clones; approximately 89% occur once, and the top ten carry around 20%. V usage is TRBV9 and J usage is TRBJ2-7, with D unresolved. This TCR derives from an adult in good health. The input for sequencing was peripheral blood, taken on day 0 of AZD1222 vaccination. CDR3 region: CASSVDHGYYEQYF. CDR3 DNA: TGTGCCAGCAGCGTAGATCACGGCTATTACGAGCAGTACTTC.